The TCR beta chain under discussion was sequenced for a study of beta chain features in type 1 diabetes. There are 16 residues in the CDR3. The V gene end was trimmed by 5 bases and the J gene end by 4 bases; junction bases not matched to a gene: 12. Per the germline V gene, CDR1 is SGHNT and CDR2 is YENEEA. The authors reverse transcribed all of the isolated RNA, so sequencing captured expressed TCRB transcripts. Sequenced by immunoSEQ multiplex PCR; TCRdb stores in-frame clones only, minus some. The sample carries fewer than 150,000 clones, less than 9% recorded once. V is TRBV11-3 and J is TRBJ2-5, with 8 bases lining up with TRBD1. Material for sequencing was central memory CD4+ T cells from blood. This receptor was identified in a woman aged 25 to 39 in good health. The CDR3 DNA sequence: TGTGCCAGCAGCCTTAGGACAGGGTTGGGCGGAGAGACCCAGTACTTC. The encoded protein is CASSLRTGLGGETQYF.